This T cell receptor (beta chain) was obtained from a study of cytomegalovirus exposure and HLA in healthy donors. Looking at the study overall: The Caucasian-associated ancestry cluster contained roughly four fifths of the approximately 400 genotyped donors.

General study points: Cytomegalovirus association was listed for 164 TCR beta chains.

On this clone: Antigen unknown.

Researchers ran the PCR with 60 Vbeta and 13 Jbeta primers. Sequencing was performed with immunoSEQ multiplex PCR; in TCRdb, only in-frame clones are kept and a portion is missing. This table has tens of thousands of clones, about 79% appearing once. CDR1 and CDR2 from the germline V gene are LNHNV and YYDKDF (reference sequence). The CDR3 sequence is 14 residues long. Trimming took 1 base from V and 2 from J, leaving 8 bases between them. Healthy people donating bone marrow made up the donors. Donors likely had unrecorded immune exposures despite being nominally healthy when sampled. The rearrangement links TRBV15 to TRBJ2-5; D is unclear. The source of this sequence is a man between 18 and 35 years old in good health and CMV-seropositive. Sequenced input: PBMCs. CDR3 protein: CATSRAAVQETQYF. For the CDR3, the DNA is TGTGCCACCAGCAGAGCGGCGGTTCAAGAGACCCAGTACTTC.